This T cell receptor beta chain comes out of a study of CD8+ T cells in alopecia areata. Turning to the study itself: Treated patients took oral tofacitinib at 5 to 10 mg twice daily. Tofacitinib exposure lasted 6 to 18 months, followed by 6 months off drug. Study conclusions and caveats: Among patients, TCR sharing was less clear than in mice, a difference possibly due in part to HLA diversity in the patient population.

Regarding treatment: oral pan-JAK inhibitor, 5-10 mg twice daily. Researchers gathered lesional scalp punch biopsies and peripheral blood from patients with alopecia areata. There are 19 residues in the CDR3. Per germline, CDR1 LGHNA and CDR2 YSLEER. V dropped 1 base and J dropped 2; count of bases not matched to a gene: 13. Of note for this clone: Its cognate antigen is unknown.

Following RNA extraction, reverse transcription yielded cDNA that acted as the sequencing template. Clones were sequenced by immunoSEQ multiplex PCR, and TCRdb holds only the in-frame ones, with some missing. Of about 4,300 clones in the sample, over 65% were seen once. Sequencing was performed on skin, taken at week 24, from a patient treated with tofacitinib. The receptor was isolated from a human donor with alopecia areata. The chain combines TRBV4-3 with TRBJ2-7; TRBD2 matches 11 bases. CDR3 residues: CASSQALPQKLAGAYEQYF. DNA of the CDR3: TGCGCCAGCAGCCAAGCTCTCCCACAAAAACTAGCGGGGGCCTACGAGCAGTACTTC.